This T cell receptor (beta chain) was obtained from a study of cytomegalovirus exposure and HLA in healthy donors. To note about this clone: As yet, its antigen is unknown.

Overall study findings and caveats: In a later analysis, across HLA loci, associated TCR counts were highest for DRB1, lowest for HLA-C. The study recorded over 150 TCR beta chains that were cytomegalovirus-associated. The later analysis indicated that the majority of CMV-associated TCR beta chains appeared HLA-restricted. It was likely that a cluster of highly shared sequence variants was a sequencing artifact.

The CDR3 has 14 amino acids. V was pared by 5 bases and J by 4 bases, with 5 bases of the junction left unmatched. Per the germline V gene, CDR1 is SEHNR and CDR2 is FQNEAQ (reference sequence). 60 Vbeta and 13 Jbeta primers were used in PCR. Profiled with immunoSEQ multiplex PCR; TCRdb holds only in-frame clones, not every one. The sample consists of approximately 100,000 clones, around two thirds of them appearing once. V is TRBV7-9 and J is TRBJ2-5; 9 bases align to TRBD2. The sample taken for sequencing was PBMCs. The clonotype originates from a man over 45 in good health and CMV-seropositive. Here the CDR3 DNA reads TGTGCCAGCAGCCGCTCACTAGCGGGAGAGACCCAGTACTTC. This translates into CASSRSLAGETQYF.